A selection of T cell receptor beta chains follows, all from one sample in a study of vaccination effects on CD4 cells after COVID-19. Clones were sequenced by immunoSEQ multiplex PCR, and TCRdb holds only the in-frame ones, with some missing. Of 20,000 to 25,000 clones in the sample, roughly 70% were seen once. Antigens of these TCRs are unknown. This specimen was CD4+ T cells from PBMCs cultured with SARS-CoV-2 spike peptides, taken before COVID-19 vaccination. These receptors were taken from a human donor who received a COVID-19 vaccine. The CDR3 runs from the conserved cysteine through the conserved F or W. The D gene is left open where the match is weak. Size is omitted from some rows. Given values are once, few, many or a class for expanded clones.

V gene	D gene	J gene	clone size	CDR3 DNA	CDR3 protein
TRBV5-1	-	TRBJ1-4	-	TGCGCCAGCAGCTCGTCGGGTGGGAGCCTTAATGAAAAACTGTTTTTT	CASSSSGGSLNEKLFF
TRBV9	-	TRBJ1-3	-	TGTGCCAGCAGCGTAAGGTCAGGCTCTGGAAACACCATATATTTT	CASSVRSGSGNTIYF
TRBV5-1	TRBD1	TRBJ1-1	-	TGCGCCAGCAGCACAGACTCGACAGGGAGGAACGCTGAAGCTTTCTTT	CASSTDSTGRNAEAFF
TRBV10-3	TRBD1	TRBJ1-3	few	TGTGCCATGACAGGGGGCCCTGGAAACACCATATATTTT	CAMTGGPGNTIYF
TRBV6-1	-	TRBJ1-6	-	TGTGCCAGCAGTGAAGGGGCCCAGGCCACTTTTAATTCACCCCTCCACTTT	CASSEGAQATFNSPLHF
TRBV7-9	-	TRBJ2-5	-	TGTGCCAGCAGCTTAGTACGGGGGCAAGAGACCCAGTACTTC	CASSLVRGQETQYF
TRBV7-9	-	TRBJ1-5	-	TGTGCCAGCAGCTTAAGAGGGGCCAATCAGCCCCAGCATTTT	CASSLRGANQPQHF
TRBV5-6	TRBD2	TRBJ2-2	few	TGTGCCAGCAGCTCACTAGGACTAGCGGGAGGGCCCGGGGAGCTGTTTTTT	CASSSLGLAGGPGELFF
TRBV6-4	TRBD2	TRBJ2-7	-	TGTGCCAGCAGTGACTCCCTTGGGGAGGGCAGGTACTTC	CASSDSLGEGRYF
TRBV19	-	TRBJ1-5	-	TGTGCCAGTAGTACGACGTGGGGGGGGAGCAGCAATCAGCCCCAGCATTTT	CASSTTWGGSSNQPQHF
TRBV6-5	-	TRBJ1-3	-	TGTGCCAGCAGTAAGCTTGGAAACACCATATATTTT	CASSKLGNTIYF
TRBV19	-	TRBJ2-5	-	TGTGCCAGTAGTAAGGACCAAGAGACCCAGTACTTC	CASSKDQETQYF
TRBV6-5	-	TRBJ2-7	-	TGTGCCAGCAGCCGCTCCAATTTGGGGTCCTACGAGCAGTACTTC	CASSRSNLGSYEQYF
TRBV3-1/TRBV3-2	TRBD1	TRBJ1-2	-	TGTGCCAGCAGCCAAGTTTGGACAGGGTCGTACGGCTACACCTTC	CASSQVWTGSYGYTF
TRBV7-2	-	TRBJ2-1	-	TGTGCCAGCAGCTCCGGAACTCTGACAGACCGTGGGGGTGAGCAGTTCTTC	CASSSGTLTDRGGEQFF
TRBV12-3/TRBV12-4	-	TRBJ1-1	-	TGTGCCAGCAGTTTATCCTCGTCTACTGAAGCTTTCTTT	CASSLSSSTEAFF
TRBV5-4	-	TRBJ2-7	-	TGTGCCAGCAGCTTAGGGATGGGAATAGACGAGCAGTACTTC	CASSLGMGIDEQYF
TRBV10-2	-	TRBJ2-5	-	TGCGCCACCTCCCCCTCGGGTAGCCGCCAGACCCAGTACTTC	CATSPSGSRQTQYF
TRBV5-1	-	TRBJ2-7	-	TGCGCCAGCAGCTTGATGGACCCCTACGAGCAGTACTTC	CASSLMDPYEQYF
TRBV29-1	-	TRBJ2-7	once	TGCAGCGCAGTTTCCCCCTACGAGCAGTACTTC	CSAVSPYEQYF
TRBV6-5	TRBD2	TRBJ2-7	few	TGTGCCAGCAGCATAGCGGGGCACGACTCCTACGAGCAGTACTTC	CASSIAGHDSYEQYF
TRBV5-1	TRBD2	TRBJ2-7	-	TGCGCCAGCAGCTTGACCGGGACTAGCGGGATGTACGAGCAGTACTTC	CASSLTGTSGMYEQYF
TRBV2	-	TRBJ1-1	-	TGTGCCAGCAGTGCGGGGGGGGTCGGCACTGAAGCTTTCTTT	CASSAGGVGTEAFF
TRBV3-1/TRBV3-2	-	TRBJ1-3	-	TGTGCCAGCAGCCAAGTCGAGCAAGGAAACACCATATATTTT	CASSQVEQGNTIYF